The 32 T cell receptor beta chains below all came from one sample that was sequenced in a study of response to subunit inactivated influenza vaccine. Via MiXCR, TCRdb re-called the RT-PCR reads, giving one row per CDR3 protein. The sample consists of around 580,000 distinct CDR3 sequences, about 12% of them appearing once. The sequencing here drew on PBMCs from blood, taken on the day of vaccination. The receptors were gathered from a man between 45 and 60 years old who received an inactivated influenza vaccine.

This clonotype was counted only a few times. This chain links TRBV7-9 with TRBJ2-1; D may be TRBD2 (6 bases). The V and J ends lost 5 bases and 6 bases respectively, with 11 bases between them. The CDR3 covers 13 residues. Germline V lookup: CDR1 SEHNR, CDR2 FQNEAQ (reference sequence). CDR3 loop: CASSAPGGNEQFF. In DNA form, the CDR3 reads TGTGCCAGCAGCGCACCCGGGGGCAATGAGCAGTTCTTC.

This clonotype was observed a few times. The chain has TRBV4-3 and TRBJ2-5; possible D gene TRBD1, 5 bases. This CDR3 has 15 residues. V was clipped by 1 base and J by 4 bases, with 13 bases between them. Germline V gene sequence: CDR1 LGHNA, CDR2 YSLEER. This CDR3 is CASSQVGSGRETQYF. CDR3 nucleotides: TGCGCCAGCAGCCAAGTGGGGTCAGGGCGAGAGACCCAGTACTTC.

This clonotype came up a few times. This chain links TRBV4-2 with TRBJ2-1; TRBD2 aligns across 9 bases. Unmatched junction bases numbered 5, after V lost 3 bases and J lost 5 bases. Germline-derived CDR1 and CDR2 are LGHNA and YNFKEQ. The CDR3 covers 15 residues. This chain's CDR3 is CASSQRGGWDNEQFF. CDR3 nucleotides: TGTGCCAGCAGCCAGCGGGGGGGCTGGGACAATGAGCAGTTCTTC.

This clonotype was seen a few times. The V and J genes are TRBV29-1 and TRBJ1-1; D uncertain. Germline V gene lookup returns CDR1 SQVTM and CDR2 ANQGSEA. The ends were cut back, 5 bases at V and 8 bases at J, with 12 bases in the middle. The CDR3 spans 11 residues. CDR3: CSVLSAGEAFF. The CDR3 DNA follows: TGCAGCGTTCTCTCAGCAGGAGAAGCTTTCTTT.

The table lists this clonotype with a few counts. This sequence joins TRBV12-3 or TRBV12-4 and TRBJ2-2, with D perhaps TRBD2 (6 bases). V lost 11 bases and J lost 2, with 18 bases in between. This CDR3 is built from 15 residues. The CDR3 bases are TGTGCCTGCGGGAAGGGAGATCAAAACACCGGGGAGCTGTTTTTT. This codes for CACGKGDQNTGELFF.

The chain couples TRBV7-2 to TRBJ2-1, with 8 positions matching TRBD1. Germline V gives CDR1 SGHTA, CDR2 FQGNSA. J was trimmed by 4 bases and V by 2 bases; bases with no gene match: 7. The CDR3 has 16 amino acids. The CDR3 loop is CASSLSPGGIYNEQFF. CDR3 bases: TGTGCCAGCAGCTTATCCCCAGGGGGCATATACAATGAGCAGTTCTTC. Supplemented by reference TRBV7-2 and TRBJ2-1, the full variable domain reads GAGVSQSPSNKVTEKGKDVELRCDPISGHTALYWYRQSLGQGLEFLIYFQGNSAPDKSGLPSDRFSAERTGGSVSTLTIQRTQQEDSAVYLCASSLSPGGIYNEQFFGPGTRLTVL.

The J gene is TRBJ2-1, the V gene TRBV6-2 or TRBV6-3, with unresolved D. CDR3 length: 17 amino acids. The V gene's germline CDR1 is MNHEY and CDR2 SVGEGT. V was cut by 2 bases and J by 7 bases, with 21 bases left in between. The CDR3 sequence is CASSYPETGGGPNEQFF. The DNA of the CDR3 is TGTGCCAGCAGTTACCCGGAGACTGGTGGTGGGCCTAATGAGCAGTTCTTC.

J is TRBJ1-4 and V is TRBV2, with D perhaps matching TRBD1 (6 bases). Germline lookup yields CDR1 SNHLY and CDR2 FYNNEI. Trimming removed 6 bases at V and 8 bases at J, with 19 bases between. The CDR3 sequence is 15 residues long. CDR3 amino acids: CASSALTGPGEKLFF. Written as DNA, the CDR3 is TGTGCCAGCAGCGCCCTAACAGGGCCGGGGGAAAAACTGTTTTTT.

CDR3 DNA: TGTGCCAGCAGTGAATTCGGTTTGGGGACAGATACGCAGTATTTT. This codes for CASSEFGLGTDTQYF. The V gene is TRBV2, the J gene TRBJ2-3; no reliable D call. Trimming took off 2 bases at V and 3 bases at J, with 12 bases between the two ends. The CDR3 is 15 residues long. From germline, CDR1 is SNHLY and CDR2 FYNNEI.

The gene calls are TRBV20-1 and TRBJ1-3; D is unclear. Germline V gene lookup returns CDR1 DFQATT and CDR2 SNEGSKA (reference sequence). The CDR3 runs 16 residues. Trimming stripped 4 bases from V and 0 bases from J, with 16 bases between. This CDR3 is CSATPGMRISGNTIYF. Here the CDR3 DNA reads TGCAGTGCTACCCCGGGAATGAGGATCTCTGGAAACACCATATATTTT.

The V call is TRBV30, the J call TRBJ2-3; D not certain. The CDR3 loop spans 14 amino acids. The V gene's germline CDR1 is GTSNPN and CDR2 SVGIG (reference sequence). V was cut by 1 base and J by 9 bases, with 17 bases left in between. CDR3 in amino acids: CAWSGTVLGGTQYF. The CDR3 DNA follows: TGTGCCTGGAGTGGAACCGTCCTAGGCGGAACGCAGTATTTT.

The genes are TRBV13 and TRBJ2-7, with TRBD2 identical over 12 bases. There are 15 residues in the CDR3. Unmatched junction bases numbered 4, after V lost 4 bases and J lost 3 bases. Germline V gene sequence: CDR1 PRHDT, CDR2 FYEKMQ (reference sequence). The CDR3 coding sequence is TGTGCCAGCAGCTATACTAGCGGGAGGTTCTACGAGCAGTACTTC. It is translated as CASSYTSGRFYEQYF. The variable domain in full, completed from reference TRBV13 and TRBJ2-7, reads AAGVIQSPRHLIKEKRETATLKCYPIPRHDTVYWYQQGPGQDPQFLISFYEKMQSDKGSIPDRFSAQQFSDYHSELNMSSLELGDSALYFCASSYTSGRFYEQYFGPGTRLTVT.

This clonotype was recorded many times. The gene calls are TRBV6-1 and TRBJ1-1; D gene uncertain. The CDR3 sequence is 14 residues long. Germline V gene sequence: CDR1 MNHNS, CDR2 SASEGT. Trimming cost V 7 bases and J 5 bases, with 17 bases left between them. In nucleotides, the CDR3 is TGTGCCAGCAAAAATGGGTCCCCTTATACTGAAGCTTTCTTT. Its translation is CASKNGSPYTEAFF.

The chain couples TRBV27 to TRBJ2-7, with unresolved D. CDR1 is MNHEY, CDR2 SMNVEV, per germline (reference sequence). The germline V and J ends were trimmed by 10 bases and 0 bases, with 19 bases remaining between them. This CDR3 comprises 15 residues. The CDR3 reads CATAKTNDNSYEQYF. Written as DNA, the CDR3 is TGTGCCACCGCCAAGACAAACGACAACTCCTACGAGCAGTACTTC.

The chain's CDR3 is CASSEEGAFSYEQYF. DNA for the CDR3: TGTGCCAGCAGTGAAGAGGGGGCCTTTTCCTACGAGCAGTACTTC. This chain links TRBV6-1 with TRBJ2-7, with 7 bases fitting TRBD1. V was clipped by 1 base and J by 1 base; unmatched bases: 4. There are 15 residues in the CDR3. The germline CDR1 and CDR2 sequences are MNHNS and SASEGT.

The chain joins TRBV3-1 to TRBJ2-3; unclear D gene. Germline CDR1 reads LGHDT; CDR2 reads YNNKEL (reference sequence). The CDR3 consists of 15 residues. The V end was cut by 2 bases, the J end by 2 bases, with 11 bases between. The CDR3 spells CASSQFQSTTDTQYF. The CDR3 DNA follows: TGTGCCAGCAGCCAATTCCAGTCCACCACAGATACGCAGTATTTT.

This clonotype was observed a handful of times. The chain couples TRBV7-2 to TRBJ2-7, with TRBD1 matching over 7 bases. The junction had 6 bases not matched to a gene; V was cut back by 5 bases and J by 2 bases. The germline gives CDR1 SGHTA, CDR2 FQGNSA. The CDR3 length is 14 residues. This chain's CDR3 is CASSMGQKTYEQYF. CDR3 bases: TGTGCCAGCAGCATGGGACAGAAGACCTACGAGCAGTACTTC. The full variable domain, completed using reference TRBV7-2 and TRBJ2-7, is GAGVSQSPSNKVTEKGKDVELRCDPISGHTALYWYRQSLGQGLEFLIYFQGNSAPDKSGLPSDRFSAERTGGSVSTLTIQRTQQEDSAVYLCASSMGQKTYEQYFGPGTRLTVT.

This clonotype was detected a few times. The V and J genes are TRBV12-3 or TRBV12-4 and TRBJ2-7; no reliable D call. The V and J ends lost 3 bases and 1 base respectively, with 13 bases between them. The CDR3 covers 15 residues. This CDR3 is CASSLMVGKSYEQYF. Here the CDR3 DNA reads TGTGCCAGCAGTTTGATGGTGGGGAAGTCCTACGAGCAGTACTTC.

V usage is TRBV11-2 and J usage is TRBJ2-5; tentative D call: TRBD1 (6 bases). The CDR3 runs to 15 residues. Germline loops: CDR1 SGHAT, CDR2 FQNNGV. Deletions cut 5 bases from V and 3 bases from J, with 16 bases between. CDR3 nucleotide sequence: TGTGCCAGCAGCCCTAGACCGGGACAAAAAGAGACCCAGTACTTC. Translation: CASSPRPGQKETQYF.

The gene calls are TRBV25-1 and TRBJ2-3, with D maybe TRBD1 (5 bases). CDR1 MGHDK and CDR2 SYGVNS come from the germline V gene. Trimming stripped 7 bases from V and 4 bases from J, with 9 bases between. CDR3 length: 12 residues. The CDR3 spells CASNTGSDTQYF. CDR3 DNA: TGTGCCAGCAATACAGGTTCAGATACGCAGTATTTT.

This clonotype was found a few times. This chain uses TRBV18 with TRBJ1-2; no definite D call. This CDR3 spans 15 amino acids. V lost 3 bases and J 3 bases, leaving 14 bases between the germline ends. Germline V gives CDR1 KGHSH, CDR2 LQKENI. The CDR3 is CASSPGRQTYYGYTF. In nucleotides, the CDR3 is TGTGCCAGCTCACCTGGCAGACAAACCTACTATGGCTACACCTTC.

This clonotype was seen more than once but under ten times. This chain joins TRBV5-1 and TRBJ1-1; D not resolved. Trimming removed 6 bases at V and 0 bases at J, with 9 bases between. CDR1 SGHRS and CDR2 YFSETQ come from the germline V gene. The CDR3 is 13 residues long. The CDR3 nucleotides read TGCGCCAGCATGGCACAGTTGAACACTGAAGCTTTCTTT. This sequence encodes CASMAQLNTEAFF.

This clonotype was recorded a few times. V usage is TRBV10-3 and J usage is TRBJ2-1; weak D call: TRBD1 (6 bases). The CDR3 runs to 16 residues. CDR1 and CDR2 from the germline V gene are ENHRY and SYGVKD. Trimming removed 6 bases at V and 2 bases at J, with 17 bases between. CDR3 DNA sequence: TGTGCCATCAGGGGGGTCCAGGGGCCCGCCTACAATGAGCAGTTCTTC. Its protein product is CAIRGVQGPAYNEQFF.

This clonotype was counted only a few times. This chain connects TRBV28 to TRBJ1-1, with D possibly being TRBD1 (6 bases). Germline lookup yields CDR1 MDHEN and CDR2 SYDVKM. V dropped 3 bases and J dropped 0 bases, with 11 bases sitting between them. CDR3 size: 15 residues. Here the CDR3 DNA reads TGTGCCAGCAGTTTCAGGGGACGTATGAACACTGAAGCTTTCTTT. Translation: CASSFRGRMNTEAFF.

This clonotype appeared a few times. The chain links TRBV7-9 to TRBJ2-5; a possible D gene is TRBD2 (6 bases). Germline CDR1 is SEHNR and CDR2 is FQNEAQ (reference sequence). The V gene lost 4 bases and the J gene lost 6 bases, with 18 bases spanning the gap. CDR3 size: 15 residues. CDR3 DNA: TGTGCCAGCAGCTCGTACAACCGGGACTTGAAGACCCAGTACTTC. Its protein product is CASSSYNRDLKTQYF.

V is TRBV4-3 and J is TRBJ2-2; D remains ambiguous. The V end was cut by 0 bases, the J end by 5 bases, with 7 bases between. Germline V CDR1 and CDR2: LGHNA, YSLEER. The CDR3 has 14 amino acids. The CDR3 reads CASSQDEETGELFF. The DNA for the CDR3 is TGCGCCAGCAGCCAAGACGAGGAAACCGGGGAGCTGTTTTTT.

Notes on this clonotype: In this CDR3 the conserved last residue, phenylalanine or tryptophan, is missing, so a read error is likely. V and J are TRBV29-1 and TRBJ2-2, with a weak D call TRBD1 (6 bases). Germline loops: CDR1 SQVTM, CDR2 ANQGSEA. Trimming took 8 bases from V and 1 from J, leaving 11 bases between them. The CDR3 runs to 13 residues. CDR3 loop: CSSRDKNTGELFL. CDR3 coding DNA: TGCAGCTCCCGGGACAAGAACACCGGGGAGCTGTTTCTT.

The rearrangement uses TRBV27 and TRBJ1-5; no firm D call. Germline V lookup: CDR1 MNHEY, CDR2 SMNVEV (reference sequence). Trimming pared 8 bases from V and 3 bases from J, leaving 14 bases between. This CDR3 spans 14 amino acids. DNA of the CDR3: TGTGCCAGCCGTTCCACGGGTCTCAATCAGCCCCAGCATTTT. Encoded protein: CASRSTGLNQPQHF.

This chain joins TRBV5-1 and TRBJ2-7; TRBD1 or TRBD2 may be the D gene (5 bases each). V shed 8 bases and J shed 0 bases, with 15 bases lying between them. CDR1 is SGHRS and CDR2 is YFSETQ in the germline V gene. This CDR3 comprises 14 residues. In DNA form, the CDR3 reads TGCGCCAGTAGGAACCGGGACGGCTCCTACGAGCAGTACTTC. As protein: CASRNRDGSYEQYF.

This clonotype was observed a few times. The chain carries TRBV27 and TRBJ2-7, with D possibly TRBD2 on 5 matching bases. The CDR3 has 15 residues. Between the trimmed V and J ends, which lost 6 bases and 0 bases, there was a span of 15 bases. The germline V gene has CDR1 MNHEY and CDR2 SMNVEV (reference sequence). CDR3: CASSPDVGSSYEQYF. CDR3 coding DNA: TGTGCCAGCAGCCCTGACGTGGGGAGCTCCTACGAGCAGTACTTC.

In this sample, this clonotype turned up many times. The rearrangement joins TRBV7-9 to TRBJ1-1; perhaps TRBD1 as D (5 bases). The CDR3 is 11 residues long. The germline V and J ends were trimmed by 6 bases and 4 bases, with 6 bases remaining between them. Germline values: CDR1 SEHNR, CDR2 FQNEAQ (reference sequence). CDR3 sequence: CASRTGTEAFF. The CDR3 nucleotides read TGTGCCAGCAGAACAGGCACTGAAGCTTTCTTT.

This chain connects TRBV12-3 or TRBV12-4 to TRBJ1-2; TRBD1 is a possible D gene (5 bases). The CDR3 contains 16 residues. V lost 3 bases and J 3 bases, leaving 17 bases between the germline ends. The CDR3 DNA reads TGTGCCAGCAGTTTGTCACAGGTCCTAAACTACTATGGCTACACCTTC. The encoded protein is CASSLSQVLNYYGYTF.